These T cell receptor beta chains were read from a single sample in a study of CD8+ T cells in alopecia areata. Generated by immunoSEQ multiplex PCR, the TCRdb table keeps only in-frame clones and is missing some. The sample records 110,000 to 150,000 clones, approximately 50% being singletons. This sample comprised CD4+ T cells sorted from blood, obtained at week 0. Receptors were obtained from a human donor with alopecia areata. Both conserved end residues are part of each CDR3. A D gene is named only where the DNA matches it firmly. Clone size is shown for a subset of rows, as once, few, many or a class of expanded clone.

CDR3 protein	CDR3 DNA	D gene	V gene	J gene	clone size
CASSGEGPHYEQYF	TGTGCCAGCAGTGGCGAGGGGCCGCACTACGAGCAGTACTTC	-	TRBV6-6	TRBJ2-7	-
CASTFRGTQYF	TGTGCCAGCACCTTTCGGGGGACTCAGTACTTC	-	TRBV11-2	TRBJ2-5	few
CASSGLAGGTGELFF	TGTGCCAGCAGCGGTCTAGCGGGAGGTACCGGGGAGCTGTTTTTT	TRBD2	TRBV11-2	TRBJ2-2	few
CAWSGVRPNYGYTF	TGTGCCTGGAGTGGTGTCAGACCCAACTATGGCTACACCTTC	-	TRBV30	TRBJ1-2	-
CASRRVTDTQYF	TGCGCCAGCCGAAGAGTAACAGATACGCAGTATTTT	-	TRBV5-1	TRBJ2-3	-
CAWSVSSGVAQPQHF	TGTGCCTGGAGTGTATCTTCAGGGGTTGCTCAGCCCCAGCATTTT	-	TRBV30	TRBJ1-5	few
CASSHRDRGYEQYF	TGCGCCAGCAGCCACCGGGACAGGGGTTACGAGCAGTACTTC	TRBD1	TRBV4-3	TRBJ2-7	-
CASSPGVDEQFF	TGTGCCAGCTCACCAGGGGTCGATGAGCAGTTCTTC	-	TRBV18	TRBJ2-1	-
CASSFQGLGYTF	TGTGCCAGCAGTTTCCAGGGGCTTGGCTACACCTTC	-	TRBV6-5	TRBJ1-2	-
CASSPRAGASYEQFF	TGTGCCAGCAGTCCGAGGGCGGGAGCGTCTTATGAGCAGTTCTTC	TRBD2	TRBV28	TRBJ2-1	few
CASSGSGAGAETQYF	TGTGCCAGCAGTGGGAGTGGAGCGGGGGCTGAGACCCAGTACTTC	TRBD2	TRBV2	TRBJ2-5	-
CASSSPGVGRRAYEQYF	TGTGCCAGCAGCTCCCCGGGTGTGGGGCGGAGGGCCTACGAGCAGTACTTC	-	TRBV7-2	TRBJ2-7	-
CAWAPRGNEQFF	TGTGCCTGGGCACCCAGGGGTAATGAGCAGTTCTTC	-	TRBV30	TRBJ2-1	-
CSVRRAGLNTEAFF	TGCAGCGTTCGTCGGGCAGGGCTGAACACTGAAGCTTTCTTT	-	TRBV29-1	TRBJ1-1	few
CAIESGEGVNEQYF	TGTGCCATCGAATCGGGAGAGGGGGTTAACGAGCAGTACTTC	-	TRBV10-3	TRBJ2-7	few
CASSLDREGYTF	TGCGCCAGCAGCTTGGACAGGGAAGGCTACACCTTC	-	TRBV5-1	TRBJ1-2	few
CASRESTGFGIWFF	TGTGCCAGCAGAGAATCGACAGGGTTCGGCATTTGGTTCTTC	TRBD1	TRBV28	TRBJ2-1	many
CSAREPYGYTF	TGCAGTGCTAGAGAACCCTATGGCTACACCTTC	-	TRBV20-1	TRBJ1-2	-
CAATAGTGTGELFF	TGTGCCGCAACCGCGGGGACAGGGACCGGGGAGCTGTTTTTT	TRBD1	TRBV6-1	TRBJ2-2	-
CASSYSSGQPQHF	TGTGCCAGCAGTTACTCGTCGGGTCAGCCCCAGCATTTT	-	TRBV6-6	TRBJ1-5	-
CASSQGMNTEAFF	TGTGCCAGCAGCCAGGGAATGAACACTGAAGCTTTCTTT	-	TRBV7-9	TRBJ1-1	-
CASSPVNIYEQYF	TGTGCCAGCAGCCCCGTGAACATCTACGAGCAGTACTTC	-	TRBV7-2	TRBJ2-7	once
CATTRQREYEQYF	TGTGCCACCACCCGCCAGCGGGAGTACGAGCAGTACTTC	TRBD2	TRBV6-1	TRBJ2-7	-
CATTKTEEKLFF	TGTGCCACCACCAAGACGGAGGAAAAACTGTTTTTT	-	TRBV2	TRBJ1-4	-
CASSHARPGQKYNEQFF	TGTGCCAGCAGCCACGCCCGACCGGGACAGAAATACAATGAGCAGTTCTTC	TRBD1	TRBV14	TRBJ2-1	-
CASGAGGIAAQYF	TGTGCCAGCGGCGCAGGGGGAATTGCGGCCCAGTACTTC	TRBD1	TRBV7-9	TRBJ2-5	-
CATRPRQGANYGYTF	TGTGCCACCCGGCCCCGGCAGGGGGCTAACTATGGCTACACCTTC	TRBD1	TRBV27	TRBJ1-2	-
CAWSVGGRGTYEQYF	TGTGCCTGGAGTGTAGGTGGTCGCGGGACCTACGAGCAGTACTTC	-	TRBV30	TRBJ2-7	-
CASSLRQASGELFF	TGTGCCAGCAGCTTACGACAGGCGAGCGGGGAGCTGTTTTTT	-	TRBV7-2	TRBJ2-2	-
CASSLRLAGPNAYEQYF	TGCGCCAGCAGCTTGCGGCTAGCGGGACCTAACGCCTACGAGCAGTACTTC	TRBD2	TRBV5-1	TRBJ2-7	-
CASRTGTTGELFF	TGCGCCAGCAGGACAGGCACCACGGGGGAGCTGTTTTTT	-	TRBV5-1	TRBJ2-2	few
CAWSITVVAGATGELFF	TGTGCCTGGAGCATAACTGTGGTGGCGGGAGCCACCGGGGAGCTGTTTTTT	TRBD2	TRBV30	TRBJ2-2	-
CASSITRGSTDTQYF	TGTGCCAGCAGCATTACGAGGGGGAGCACAGATACGCAGTATTTT	-	TRBV7-9	TRBJ2-3	-
CAWSEGAYYGYTF	TGTGCCTGGAGTGAAGGAGCGTACTATGGCTACACCTTC	-	TRBV30	TRBJ1-2	few
CASTRGNAPGNEQFF	TGTGCCAGTACGAGAGGTAACGCCCCAGGGAATGAGCAGTTCTTC	-	TRBV9	TRBJ2-1	few
CSVLSRDSSSYNEQFF	TGCAGCGTTCTAAGCCGGGACTCTTCCTCCTACAATGAGCAGTTCTTC	-	TRBV29-1	TRBJ2-1	-
CASSVSAMNTGELFF	TGTGCCAGCAGCGTAAGTGCAATGAACACCGGGGAGCTGTTTTTT	-	TRBV9	TRBJ2-2	-
CASSSGTGAFF	TGTGCCAGCAGTTCCGGGACCGGGGCTTTCTTT	-	TRBV7-2	TRBJ1-1	-
CSVELAGYEQYF	TGCAGCGTTGAACTTGCAGGGTACGAGCAGTACTTC	-	TRBV29-1	TRBJ2-7	-
CSVGAPMHGYTF	TGCAGCGTTGGTGCACCGATGCATGGCTACACCTTC	-	TRBV29-1	TRBJ1-2	-
CASSGGLAGGETQYF	TGTGCCAGCAGCGGAGGACTAGCGGGAGGAGAGACCCAGTACTTC	TRBD2	TRBV9	TRBJ2-5	-
CSVRLAGGLVYEQFF	TGCAGCGTTAGACTAGCGGGAGGGCTTGTTTATGAGCAGTTCTTC	TRBD2	TRBV29-1	TRBJ2-1	once
CASSLESEQYF	TGTGCCAGCAGCTTAGAATCCGAGCAGTACTTC	-	TRBV7-8	TRBJ2-7	-
CASSSDGLNTEAFF	TGTGCCAGCAGCTCGGACGGACTGAACACTGAAGCTTTCTTT	-	TRBV11-2	TRBJ1-1	-
CASSPGARYNEQFF	TGTGCCAGCTCCCCGGGAGCGCGGTACAATGAGCAGTTCTTC	-	TRBV18	TRBJ2-1	once
CAWSVRQLQRGHTEAFF	TGTGCCTGGAGTGTACGACAGCTCCAAAGGGGCCACACTGAAGCTTTCTTT	-	TRBV30	TRBJ1-1	-
CASSERPHRNYYEQYF	TGTGCCAGCAGTGAAAGGCCCCACAGGAACTACTACGAGCAGTACTTC	-	TRBV25-1	TRBJ2-7	-
CASSAPQGGWTEAFF	TGTGCCAGCAGCGCACCACAGGGAGGTTGGACTGAAGCTTTCTTT	-	TRBV7-9	TRBJ1-1	-